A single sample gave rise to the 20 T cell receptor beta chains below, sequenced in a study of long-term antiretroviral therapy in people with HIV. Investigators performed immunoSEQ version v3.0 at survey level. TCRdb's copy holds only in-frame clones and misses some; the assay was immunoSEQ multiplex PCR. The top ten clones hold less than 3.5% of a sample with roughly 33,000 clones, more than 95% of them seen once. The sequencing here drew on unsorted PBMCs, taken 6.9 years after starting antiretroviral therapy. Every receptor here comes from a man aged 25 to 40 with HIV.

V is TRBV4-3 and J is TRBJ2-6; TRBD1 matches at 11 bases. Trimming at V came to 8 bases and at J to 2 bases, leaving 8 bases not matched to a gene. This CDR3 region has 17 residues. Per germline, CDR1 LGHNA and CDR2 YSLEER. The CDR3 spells CASSRGTGGTGANVLTF. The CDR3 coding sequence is TGCGCCAGCTCCCGAGGGACAGGGGGTACTGGGGCCAACGTCCTGACTTTC.

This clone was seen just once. In DNA, the CDR3 is TGTGCCAGTAGTATAGCGGGAGGCAACGAGCAGTACTTC. Its protein is CASSIAGGNEQYF. The chain has TRBV19 and TRBJ2-7; 7 bases align to TRBD2. Germline CDR1 reads LNHDA; CDR2 reads SQIVND (reference sequence). This CDR3 contains 13 residues. Trimming cost V 1 base and J 5 bases; bases outside gene matches: 2.

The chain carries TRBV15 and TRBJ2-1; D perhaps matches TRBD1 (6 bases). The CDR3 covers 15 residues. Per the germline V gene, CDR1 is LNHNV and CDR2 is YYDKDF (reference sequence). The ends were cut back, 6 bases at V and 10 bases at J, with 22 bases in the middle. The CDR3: CATSRHRDTDKEQFF. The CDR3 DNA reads TGTGCCACCAGTAGACACCGGGACACGGATAAAGAGCAGTTCTTC.

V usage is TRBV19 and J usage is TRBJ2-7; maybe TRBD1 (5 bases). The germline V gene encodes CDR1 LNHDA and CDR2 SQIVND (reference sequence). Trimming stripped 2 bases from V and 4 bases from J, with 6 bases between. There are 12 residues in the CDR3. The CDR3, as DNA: TGTGCCAGTAGTATAAACAGGTACGAGCAGTACTTC. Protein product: CASSINRYEQYF.

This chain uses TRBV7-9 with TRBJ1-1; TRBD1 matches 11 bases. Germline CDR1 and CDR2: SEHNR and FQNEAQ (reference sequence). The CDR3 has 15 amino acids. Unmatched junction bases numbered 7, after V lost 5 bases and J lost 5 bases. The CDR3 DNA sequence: TGTGCCAGCAGCAGACCCGGGACAGGGGGGACTGAAGCTTTCTTT. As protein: CASSRPGTGGTEAFF.

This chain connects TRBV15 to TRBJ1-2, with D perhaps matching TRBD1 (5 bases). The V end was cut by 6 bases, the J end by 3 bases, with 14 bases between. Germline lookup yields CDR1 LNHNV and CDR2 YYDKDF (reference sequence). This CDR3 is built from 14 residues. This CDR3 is CATSWGDLDYGYTF. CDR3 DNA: TGTGCCACCAGTTGGGGGGATTTAGACTATGGCTACACCTTC.

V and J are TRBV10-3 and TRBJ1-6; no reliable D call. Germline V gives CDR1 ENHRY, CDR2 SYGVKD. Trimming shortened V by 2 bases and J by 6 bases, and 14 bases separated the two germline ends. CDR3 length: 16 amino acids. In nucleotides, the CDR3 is TGTGCCATCAGTGAGAATAGTGCTTTAGGTAATTCACCCCTCCACTTT. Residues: CAISENSALGNSPLHF.

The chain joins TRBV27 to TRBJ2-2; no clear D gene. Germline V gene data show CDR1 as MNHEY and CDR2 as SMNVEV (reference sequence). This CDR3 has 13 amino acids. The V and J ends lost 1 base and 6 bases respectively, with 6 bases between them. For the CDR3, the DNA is TGTGCCAGCAGTTTATTGCAATCCGGGGAGCTGTTTTTT. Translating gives CASSLLQSGELFF.

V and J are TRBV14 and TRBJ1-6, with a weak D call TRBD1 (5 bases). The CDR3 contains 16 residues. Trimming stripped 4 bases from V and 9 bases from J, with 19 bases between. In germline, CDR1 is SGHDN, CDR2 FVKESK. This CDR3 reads CASSRVQGVLGSPLHF. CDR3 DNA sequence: TGTGCCAGCAGCCGGGTACAAGGGGTGTTGGGTTCACCCCTCCACTTT.

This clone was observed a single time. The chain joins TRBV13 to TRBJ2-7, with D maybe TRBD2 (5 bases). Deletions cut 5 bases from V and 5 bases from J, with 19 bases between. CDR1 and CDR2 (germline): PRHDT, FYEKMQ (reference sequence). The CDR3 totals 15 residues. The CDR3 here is CASSHPFEGSHEQYF. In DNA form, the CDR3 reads TGTGCCAGCAGCCACCCCTTTGAAGGGAGCCACGAGCAGTACTTC.

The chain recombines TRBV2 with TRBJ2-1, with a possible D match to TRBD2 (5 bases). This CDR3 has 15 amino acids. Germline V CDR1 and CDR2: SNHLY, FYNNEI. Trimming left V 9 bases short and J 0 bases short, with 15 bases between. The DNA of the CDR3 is TGTGCCAGTAGGGAGACCCCCAGCTCCTACAATGAGCAGTTCTTC. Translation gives CASRETPSSYNEQFF.

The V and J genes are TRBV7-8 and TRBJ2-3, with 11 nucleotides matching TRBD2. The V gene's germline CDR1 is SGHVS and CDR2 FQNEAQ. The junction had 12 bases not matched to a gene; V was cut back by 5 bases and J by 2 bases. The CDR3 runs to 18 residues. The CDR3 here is CASSPERASGGSTDTQYF. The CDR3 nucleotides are TGTGCCAGCAGCCCCGAAAGGGCTAGCGGGGGGTCCACAGATACGCAGTATTTT.

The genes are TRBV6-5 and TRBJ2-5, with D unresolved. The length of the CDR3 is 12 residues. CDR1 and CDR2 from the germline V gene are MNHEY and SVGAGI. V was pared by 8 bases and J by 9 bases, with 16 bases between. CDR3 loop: CASRHESSAQYF. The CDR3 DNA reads TGTGCCAGCCGGCACGAGAGTTCGGCCCAGTACTTC.

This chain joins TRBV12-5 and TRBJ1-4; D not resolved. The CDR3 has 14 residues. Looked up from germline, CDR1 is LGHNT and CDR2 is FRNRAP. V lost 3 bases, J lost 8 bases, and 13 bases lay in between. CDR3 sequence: CASGLWAVGEKLFF. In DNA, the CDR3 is TGTGCTAGTGGTTTATGGGCTGTAGGCGAAAAACTGTTTTTT.

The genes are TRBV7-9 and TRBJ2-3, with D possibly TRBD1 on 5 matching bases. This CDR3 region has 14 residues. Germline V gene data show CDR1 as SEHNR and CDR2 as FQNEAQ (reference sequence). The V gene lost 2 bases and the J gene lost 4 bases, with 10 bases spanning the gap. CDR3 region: CASSLSSGSDTQYF. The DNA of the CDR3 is TGTGCCAGCAGCTTATCTTCAGGGTCAGATACGCAGTATTTT.

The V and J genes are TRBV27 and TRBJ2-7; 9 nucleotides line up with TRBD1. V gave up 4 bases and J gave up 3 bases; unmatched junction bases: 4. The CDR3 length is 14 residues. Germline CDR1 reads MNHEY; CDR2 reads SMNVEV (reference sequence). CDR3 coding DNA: TGTGCCAGCAGTTCCGGGACAGGGTACTACGAGCAGTACTTC. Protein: CASSSGTGYYEQYF.

In DNA form, the CDR3 reads TGTGCCAGCACTTGGGATCTCACAGATACGCAGTATTTT. This sequence encodes CASTWDLTDTQYF. J is TRBJ2-3 and V is TRBV7-3; D gene uncertain. Germline V gene lookup returns CDR1 SGHTA and CDR2 FQGTGA. There are 13 residues in the CDR3. Trimming cost V 7 bases and J 2 bases, with 10 bases left between them. The whole variable domain, filled in from reference TRBV7-3 and TRBJ2-3, reads GAGVSQTPSNKVTEKGKYVELRCDPISGHTALYWYRQSLGQGPEFLIYFQGTGAADDSGLPNDRFFAVRPEGSVSTLKIQRTERGDSAVYLCASTWDLTDTQYFGPGTRLTVL.

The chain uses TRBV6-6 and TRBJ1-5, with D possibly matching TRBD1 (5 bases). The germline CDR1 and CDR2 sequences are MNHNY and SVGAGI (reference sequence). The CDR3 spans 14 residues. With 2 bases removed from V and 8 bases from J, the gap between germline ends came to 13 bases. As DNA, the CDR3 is TGTGCCAGCAGTTACAGGGGCTCCGTGGAGCCCCAGCATTTT. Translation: CASSYRGSVEPQHF.

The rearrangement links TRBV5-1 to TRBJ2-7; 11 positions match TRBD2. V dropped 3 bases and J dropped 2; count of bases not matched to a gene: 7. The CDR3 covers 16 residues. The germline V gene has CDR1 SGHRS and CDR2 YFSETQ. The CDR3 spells CASSSGGTSGTYEQYF. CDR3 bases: TGCGCCAGCAGCTCGGGGGGGACTAGCGGCACCTACGAGCAGTACTTC.

The CDR3 nucleotides are TGTGCCACCAGCTCCCGAAACGAGGAGGTCGAGCAGTACTTC. As protein: CATSSRNEEVEQYF. This chain uses TRBV15 with TRBJ2-7; weak D call: TRBD2 (5 bases). The germline gives CDR1 LNHNV, CDR2 YYDKDF (reference sequence). CDR3 length equals 14 residues. V was cut by 5 bases and J by 6 bases, with 17 bases left in between.